The present T cell receptor beta chain was sequenced within a study of cytomegalovirus exposure and HLA in healthy donors. This CDR3 region has 13 residues. V dropped 6 bases and J dropped 2 bases, with 14 bases sitting between them. Germline loops: CDR1 SQVTM, CDR2 ANQGSEA. Both 60 Vbeta primers and 13 Jbeta primers went into the PCR. TCRdb keeps only in-frame clones here, not all; method: immunoSEQ multiplex PCR. The repertoire holds about 300,000 clones, with more than 80% as singletons. What was sequenced was PBMCs. The TCR was taken from a man aged 40-49 years in good health and CMV-seropositive. The chain has TRBV29-1 and TRBJ2-7, with D perhaps TRBD1 (5 bases). The CDR3 spells CSVNSGPTYEQYF. The CDR3 nucleotides read TGCAGCGTCAACTCAGGGCCCACCTACGAGCAGTACTTC.